The rows below give T cell receptor beta chains drawn from one sample of a study of CD8 T cells in ankylosing spondylitis. Via MiXCR, TCRdb re-called the 5' RACE reads, giving one row per CDR3 protein. This table has approximately 69,000 distinct CDR3 sequences, less than 6% appearing once. The sequenced material came from blood, either unsorted or a sorted T cell fraction (not recorded which). Receptor source: a male donor with ankylosing spondylitis or in good health (not recorded which). Each CDR3 is given with its conserved first and last residue. D genes are given only for firm matches. Size is stated for part of the rows, as once, few or many counts, or as a class when the clone is expanded.

size,D,J,V,CDR3,DNA
many,NA,TRBJ2-1,TRBV10-3,CAISESTGGGRYNEQFF,TGTGCCATCAGTGAGTCGACTGGGGGGGGCAGATACAATGAGCAGTTCTTC
many,NA,TRBJ2-5,TRBV2,CASSPHQSSQETQYF,TGTGCCAGCAGTCCACATCAGTCATCGCAAGAGACCCAGTACTTC
many,TRBD1,TRBJ2-3,TRBV28,CASSRGTDDLLSTDTQYF,TGTGCCAGCAGCCGAGGGACAGACGACCTTCTTAGCACAGATACGCAGTATTTT
many,TRBD1,TRBJ2-1,TRBV12-3/TRBV12-4,CASTPLTGGNEQFF,TGTGCCAGCACCCCGCTTACAGGGGGCAATGAGCAGTTCTTC
many,NA,TRBJ2-3,TRBV7-9,CASSLDYRADTQYF,TGTGCCAGCAGCTTGGACTATCGGGCAGATACGCAGTATTTT
NA,NA,TRBJ2-3,TRBV7-9,CASSFLLGLSDTQYF,TGTGCCAGCAGCTTCCTACTAGGACTATCAGATACGCAGTATTTT
many,NA,TRBJ2-2,TRBV7-8,CASSQFRVTGELFF,TGTGCCAGCAGCCAATTCAGGGTCACCGGGGAGCTGTTTTTT
many,TRBD1,TRBJ2-3,TRBV7-2,CASSWDGQVSTDTQYF,TGTGCCAGCAGCTGGGACGGACAGGTTAGCACAGATACGCAGTATTTT
NA,TRBD2,TRBJ2-3,TRBV30,CAWRGLAGGGATDTQYF,TGTGCCTGGAGAGGGCTAGCGGGGGGTGGGGCCACAGATACGCAGTATTTT
many,NA,TRBJ1-4,TRBV20-1,CSARDSLIMNEKLFF,TGCAGTGCTAGAGATTCCCTTATTATGAATGAAAAACTGTTTTTT
many,NA,TRBJ1-2,TRBV28,CASSPDQLFYGYTF,TGTGCCAGCAGTCCTGATCAGCTTTTCTATGGCTACACCTTC
many,TRBD2,TRBJ2-1,TRBV12-3/TRBV12-4,CASSAPNGGGAFDEQFF,TGTGCCAGCAGTGCCCCAAATGGCGGGGGGGCGTTTGATGAGCAGTTCTTC
many,NA,TRBJ2-5,TRBV6-6,CATGVETQYF,TGTGCCACGGGCGTAGAGACCCAGTACTTC
NA,NA,TRBJ1-5,TRBV15,CATSLNRFNQPQHF,TGTGCCACCAGCCTAAACAGGTTCAATCAGCCCCAGCATTTT
many,NA,TRBJ1-1,TRBV6-1,CASRRTVETEAFF,TGTGCCAGCAGAAGGACAGTTGAGACTGAAGCTTTCTTT
many,NA,TRBJ2-1,TRBV5-1,CASSFADVYNEQFF,TGCGCCAGCAGCTTCGCGGATGTCTACAATGAGCAGTTCTTC
once,NA,TRBJ2-6,TRBV5-5,CASSLEGYGANVLTF,TGTGCCAGCAGCTTGGAGGGTTATGGGGCCAACGTCCTGACTTTC
many,TRBD1,TRBJ1-5,TRBV7-3,CASSSRGTGGRIGNQPQHF,TGTGCCAGCAGCTCCCGGGGGACAGGGGGACGTATAGGCAATCAGCCCCAGCATTTT
many,TRBD1,TRBJ1-3,TRBV9,CASSDQGGSGNTIYF,TGTGCCAGCAGCGATCAGGGGGGCTCTGGAAACACCATATATTTT
many,NA,TRBJ2-2,TRBV29-1,CSGQHNANTGELFF,TGCAGCGGGCAACATAACGCGAACACCGGGGAGCTGTTTTTT
many,NA,TRBJ2-7,TRBV28,CASSLGFGGVPYEQYF,TGTGCCAGCAGTTTAGGGTTTGGAGGGGTTCCCTACGAGCAGTACTTC